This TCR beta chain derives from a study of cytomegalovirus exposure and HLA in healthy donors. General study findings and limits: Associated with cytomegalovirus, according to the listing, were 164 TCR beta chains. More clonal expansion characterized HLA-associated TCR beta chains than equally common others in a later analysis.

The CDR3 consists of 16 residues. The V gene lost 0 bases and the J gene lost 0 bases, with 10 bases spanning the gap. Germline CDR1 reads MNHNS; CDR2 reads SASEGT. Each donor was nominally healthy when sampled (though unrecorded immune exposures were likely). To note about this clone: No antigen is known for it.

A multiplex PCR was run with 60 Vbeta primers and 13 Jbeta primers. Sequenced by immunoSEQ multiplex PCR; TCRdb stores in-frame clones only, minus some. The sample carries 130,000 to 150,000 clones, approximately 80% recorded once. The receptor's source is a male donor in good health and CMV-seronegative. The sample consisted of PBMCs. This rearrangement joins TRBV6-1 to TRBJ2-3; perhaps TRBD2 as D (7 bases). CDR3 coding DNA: TGTGCCAGCAGTGAAGCGGGGGGGCTAAGCACAGATACGCAGTATTTT. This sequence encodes CASSEAGGLSTDTQYF.